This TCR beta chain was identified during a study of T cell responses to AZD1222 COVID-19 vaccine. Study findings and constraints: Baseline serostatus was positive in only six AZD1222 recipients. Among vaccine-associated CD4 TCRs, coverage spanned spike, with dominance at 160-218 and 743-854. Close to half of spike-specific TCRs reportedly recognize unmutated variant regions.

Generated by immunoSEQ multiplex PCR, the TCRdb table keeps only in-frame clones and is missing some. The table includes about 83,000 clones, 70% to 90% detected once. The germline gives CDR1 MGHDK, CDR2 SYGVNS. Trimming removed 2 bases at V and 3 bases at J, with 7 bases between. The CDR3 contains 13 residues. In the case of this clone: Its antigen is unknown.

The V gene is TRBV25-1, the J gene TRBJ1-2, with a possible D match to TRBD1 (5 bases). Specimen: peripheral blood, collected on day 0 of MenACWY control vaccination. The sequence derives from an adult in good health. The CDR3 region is CASSEQGDYGYTF. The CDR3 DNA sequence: TGTGCCAGCAGTGAACAAGGGGACTATGGCTACACCTTC.